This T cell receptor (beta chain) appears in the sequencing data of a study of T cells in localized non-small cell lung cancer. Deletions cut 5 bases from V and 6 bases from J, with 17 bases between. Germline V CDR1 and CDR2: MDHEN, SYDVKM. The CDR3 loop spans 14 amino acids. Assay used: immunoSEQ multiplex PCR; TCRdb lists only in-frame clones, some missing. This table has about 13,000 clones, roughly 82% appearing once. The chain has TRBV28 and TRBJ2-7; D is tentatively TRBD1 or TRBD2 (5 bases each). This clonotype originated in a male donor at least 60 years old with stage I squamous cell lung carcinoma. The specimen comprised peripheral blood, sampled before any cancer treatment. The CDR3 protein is CASSPQGRYIEQYF. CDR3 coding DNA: TGTGCCAGCAGTCCCCAGGGACGTTACATCGAGCAGTACTTC.